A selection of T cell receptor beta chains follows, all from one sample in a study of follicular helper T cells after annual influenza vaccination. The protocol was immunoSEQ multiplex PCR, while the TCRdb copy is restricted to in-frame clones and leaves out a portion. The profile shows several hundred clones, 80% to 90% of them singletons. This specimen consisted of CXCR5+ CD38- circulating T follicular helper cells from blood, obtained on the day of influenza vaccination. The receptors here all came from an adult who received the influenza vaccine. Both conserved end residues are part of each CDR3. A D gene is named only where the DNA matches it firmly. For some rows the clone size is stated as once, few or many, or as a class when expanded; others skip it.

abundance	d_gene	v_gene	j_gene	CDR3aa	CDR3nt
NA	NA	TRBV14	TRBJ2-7	CASSARDGSYEQYF	TGTGCCAGCAGTGCGCGGGACGGATCCTACGAGCAGTACTTC
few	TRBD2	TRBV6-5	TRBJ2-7	CASSLLAGAREQYF	TGTGCCAGCTCGCTACTAGCGGGGGCCCGCGAGCAGTACTTC
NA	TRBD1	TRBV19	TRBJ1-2	CASSIAGTETNYGYTF	TGTGCCAGTAGTATAGCCGGGACAGAAACTAACTATGGCTACACCTTC
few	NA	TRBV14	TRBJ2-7	CASSPARGPNEQYF	TGTGCCAGCAGCCCTGCGAGAGGGCCTAACGAGCAGTACTTC
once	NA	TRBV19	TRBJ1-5	CASSQGRFGNQPQHF	TGTGCCAGTAGTCAGGGGAGGTTCGGCAATCAGCCCCAGCATTTT
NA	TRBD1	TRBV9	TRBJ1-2	CASSDLTAGGDLYGYTF	TGTGCCAGCAGCGATTTAACCGCAGGGGGGGACCTCTATGGCTACACCTTC
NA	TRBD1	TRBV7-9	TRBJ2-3	CASSLPGQADTQYF	TGTGCCAGCAGCTTACCGGGACAGGCAGATACGCAGTATTTT
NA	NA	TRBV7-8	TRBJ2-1	CASSLAFGGRINNEQFF	TGTGCCAGCAGCTTAGCTTTTGGCGGAAGAATCAACAATGAGCAGTTCTTC
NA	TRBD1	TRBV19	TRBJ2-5	CATAGGGETQYF	TGTGCCACCGCAGGGGGCGGGGAGACCCAGTACTTC
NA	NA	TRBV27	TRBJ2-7	CASSTFRRDKGGAYEQYF	TGTGCCAGCAGTACGTTCAGGCGGGATAAGGGGGGGGCCTACGAGCAGTACTTC
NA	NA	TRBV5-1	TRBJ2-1	CASSLIGHRDGQFF	TGCGCCAGCAGCTTGATTGGCCACAGAGACGGGCAGTTCTTC
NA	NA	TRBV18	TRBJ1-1	CASSPIRQGRNTEAFF	TGTGCCAGCTCCCCAATCCGCCAGGGACGGAACACTGAAGCTTTCTTT
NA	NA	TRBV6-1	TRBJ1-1	CASSDSAGGAFF	TGTGCCAGCAGTGATAGCGCCGGCGGAGCTTTCTTT
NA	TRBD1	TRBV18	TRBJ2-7	CASSPGTGNYEQYF	TGTGCCAGCTCACCGGGGACAGGGAACTACGAGCAGTACTTC
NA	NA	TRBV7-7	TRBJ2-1	CASSLNPGPSNEQFF	TGTGCTAGCAGCTTAAACCCGGGACCAAGCAATGAGCAGTTCTTC
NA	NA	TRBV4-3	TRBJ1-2	CASSQALNRQANYGYTF	TGCGCCAGCAGCCAAGCTCTGAACCGACAGGCTAACTATGGCTACACCTTC
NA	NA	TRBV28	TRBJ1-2	CASSSGGANYGYTF	TGTGCCAGCAGTTCAGGAGGGGCTAACTATGGCTACACCTTC
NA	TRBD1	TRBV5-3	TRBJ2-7	CARSYRDRELYEQYF	TGTGCCAGAAGCTACCGGGACAGGGAACTCTACGAGCAGTACTTC
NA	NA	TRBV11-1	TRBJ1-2	CASSLRPGHGYTF	TGTGCCAGCAGCTTAAGGCCAGGGCATGGCTACACCTTC
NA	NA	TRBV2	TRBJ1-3	CASSDTNTIYF	TGTGCCAGCAGTGACACAAACACCATATATTTT
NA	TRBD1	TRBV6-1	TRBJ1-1	CASSAQGGKNTEAFF	TGTGCCAGCAGTGCTCAGGGGGGTAAGAACACTGAAGCTTTCTTT
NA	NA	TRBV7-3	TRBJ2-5	CASSRVLGETQYF	TGTGCCAGCAGCAGGGTCCTTGGGGAGACCCAGTACTTC
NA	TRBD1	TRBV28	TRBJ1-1	CASSQTGENTEAFF	TGTGCCAGCAGTCAGACAGGGGAGAACACTGAAGCTTTCTTT
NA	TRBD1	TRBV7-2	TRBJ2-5	CASSADRSAETQYF	TGTGCCAGCAGCGCGGACAGGTCCGCAGAGACCCAGTACTTC
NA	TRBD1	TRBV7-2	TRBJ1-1	CASSKDRGSVTEAFF	TGTGCCAGCAGCAAGGACAGGGGGTCGGTCACTGAAGCTTTCTTT
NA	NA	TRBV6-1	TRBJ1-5	CASSVMDSNQPQHF	TGTGCCAGCAGTGTGATGGATAGCAATCAGCCCCAGCATTTT
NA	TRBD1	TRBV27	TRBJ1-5	CASSSRDRGPNQPQHF	TGTGCCAGCAGTTCCCGGGACAGGGGGCCCAATCAGCCCCAGCATTTT
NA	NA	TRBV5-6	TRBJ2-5	CASSQGIGETQYF	TGTGCCAGCAGCCAGGGGATTGGAGAGACCCAGTACTTC
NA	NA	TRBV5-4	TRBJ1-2	CASSRGQNYGYTF	TGTGCCAGCAGCCGCGGACAGAACTATGGCTACACCTTC
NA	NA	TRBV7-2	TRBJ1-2	CASSLDNNYGYTF	TGTGCCAGCAGCTTGGACAACAACTATGGCTACACCTTC
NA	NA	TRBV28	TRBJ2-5	CASRPKVETQYF	TGTGCCAGCAGACCCAAGGTAGAGACCCAGTACTTC
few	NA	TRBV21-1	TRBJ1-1	CASSIRGTEAFF	TGTGCCAGCAGCATCAGGGGCACTGAAGCTTTCTTT
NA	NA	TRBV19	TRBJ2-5	CASSTQLQETQYF	TGTGCCAGTAGTACACAGCTGCAAGAGACCCAGTACTTC
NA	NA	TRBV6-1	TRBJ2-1	CASSEARDVRINEQFF	TGTGCCAGCAGTGAAGCCCGGGACGTACGAATCAATGAGCAGTTCTTC
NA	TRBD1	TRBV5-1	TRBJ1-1	CASSHGTGGTEAFF	TGCGCCAGCAGCCATGGAACAGGGGGTACTGAAGCTTTCTTT
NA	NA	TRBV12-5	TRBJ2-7	CASGPGTDYEQYF	TGTGCTAGTGGTCCAGGGACGGACTACGAGCAGTACTTC
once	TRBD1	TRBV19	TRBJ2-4	CASSIQGQGRGSTKNIQYF	TGTGCCAGTAGTATACAGGGACAGGGAAGGGGTTCAACCAAAAACATTCAGTACTTC
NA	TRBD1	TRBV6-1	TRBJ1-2	CASSGGTGGRGSGYTF	TGTGCCAGCAGTGGAGGGACAGGGGGCCGTGGATCGGGCTACACCTTC
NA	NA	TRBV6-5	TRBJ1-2	CASSYSGRRNYGYTF	TGTGCCAGCAGTTACTCGGGACGACGTAACTATGGCTACACCTTC
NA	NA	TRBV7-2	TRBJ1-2	CASSLAGRDYGYTF	TGTGCCAGCAGCTTAGCGGGCAGGGACTATGGCTACACCTTC
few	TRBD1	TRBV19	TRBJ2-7	CARSLDRVTYEQYF	TGTGCCAGGAGCCTCGACAGGGTAACCTACGAGCAGTACTTC
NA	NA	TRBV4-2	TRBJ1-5	CASSQEGGSNQPQHF	TGTGCCAGCAGCCAAGAAGGGGGTAGCAATCAGCCCCAGCATTTT
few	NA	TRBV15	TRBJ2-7	CATSSNGGIYEQYF	TGTGCCACCAGCAGTAACGGAGGAATCTACGAGCAGTACTTC
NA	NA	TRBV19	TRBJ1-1	CASSISGARTEAFF	TGTGCCAGTAGTATCTCAGGTGCCAGGACTGAAGCTTTCTTT
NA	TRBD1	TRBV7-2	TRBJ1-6	CASSLALTAGTGNSPLHF	TGTGCCAGCAGCTTAGCCCTCACGGCGGGGACAGGCAATTCACCCCTCCACTTT
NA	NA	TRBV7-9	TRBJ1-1	CASSSDTTVTEAFF	TGTGCCAGCAGCAGCGACACGACGGTCACTGAAGCTTTCTTT
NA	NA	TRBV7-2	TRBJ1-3	CASSLETGSGNTIYF	TGTGCCAGCAGCCTAGAGACAGGCTCTGGAAACACCATATATTTT